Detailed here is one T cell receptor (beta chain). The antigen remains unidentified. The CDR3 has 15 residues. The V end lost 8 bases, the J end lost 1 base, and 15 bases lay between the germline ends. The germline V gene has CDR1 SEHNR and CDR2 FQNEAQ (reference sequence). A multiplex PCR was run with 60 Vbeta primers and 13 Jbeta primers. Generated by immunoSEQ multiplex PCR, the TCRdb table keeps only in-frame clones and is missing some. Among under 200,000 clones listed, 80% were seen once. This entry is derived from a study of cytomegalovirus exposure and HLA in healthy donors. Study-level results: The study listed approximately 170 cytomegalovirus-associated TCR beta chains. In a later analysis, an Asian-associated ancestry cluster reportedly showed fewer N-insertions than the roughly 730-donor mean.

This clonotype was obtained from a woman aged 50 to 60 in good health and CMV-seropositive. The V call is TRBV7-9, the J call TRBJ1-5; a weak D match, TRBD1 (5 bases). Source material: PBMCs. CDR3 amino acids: CASEGGGVSNQPQHF. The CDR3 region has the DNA TGTGCCAGCGAAGGCGGGGGTGTAAGCAATCAGCCCCAGCATTTT.